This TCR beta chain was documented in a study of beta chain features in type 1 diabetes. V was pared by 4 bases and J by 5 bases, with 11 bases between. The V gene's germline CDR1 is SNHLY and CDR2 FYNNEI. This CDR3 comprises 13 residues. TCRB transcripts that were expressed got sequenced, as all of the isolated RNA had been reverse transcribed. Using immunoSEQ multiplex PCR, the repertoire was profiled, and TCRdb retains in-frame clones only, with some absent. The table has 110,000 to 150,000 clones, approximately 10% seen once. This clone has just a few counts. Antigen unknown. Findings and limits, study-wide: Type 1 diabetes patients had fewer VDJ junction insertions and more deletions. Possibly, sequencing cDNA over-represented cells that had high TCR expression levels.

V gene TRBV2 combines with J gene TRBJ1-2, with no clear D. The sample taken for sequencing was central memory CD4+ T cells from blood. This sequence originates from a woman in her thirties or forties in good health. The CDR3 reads CASSVADYYGYTF. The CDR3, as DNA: TGTGCCAGCAGTGTCGCAGACTATTATGGCTACACCTTC.